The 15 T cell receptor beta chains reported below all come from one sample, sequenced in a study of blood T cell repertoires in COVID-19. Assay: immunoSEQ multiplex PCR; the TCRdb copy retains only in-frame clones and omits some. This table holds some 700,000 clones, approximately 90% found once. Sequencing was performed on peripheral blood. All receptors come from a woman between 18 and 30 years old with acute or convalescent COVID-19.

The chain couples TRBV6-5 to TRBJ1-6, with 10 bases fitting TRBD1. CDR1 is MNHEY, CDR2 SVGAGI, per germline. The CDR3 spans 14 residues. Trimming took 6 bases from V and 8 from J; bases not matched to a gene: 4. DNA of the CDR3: TGTGCCAGCAGCCGGGGACAGGGGTATTCACCCCTCCACTTT. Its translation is CASSRGQGYSPLHF.

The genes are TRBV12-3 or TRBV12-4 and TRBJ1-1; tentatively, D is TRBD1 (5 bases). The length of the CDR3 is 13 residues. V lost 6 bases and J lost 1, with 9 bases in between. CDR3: CASRSTGNTEAFF. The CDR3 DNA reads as TGTGCCAGCAGGAGTACAGGGAACACTGAAGCTTTCTTT.

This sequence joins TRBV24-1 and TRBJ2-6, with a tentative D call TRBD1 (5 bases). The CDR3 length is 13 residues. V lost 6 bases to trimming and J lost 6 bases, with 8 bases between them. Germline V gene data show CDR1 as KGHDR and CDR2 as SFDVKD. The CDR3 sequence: CATSFGAANVLTF. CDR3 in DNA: TGTGCCACCAGTTTTGGGGCGGCCAACGTCCTGACTTTC.

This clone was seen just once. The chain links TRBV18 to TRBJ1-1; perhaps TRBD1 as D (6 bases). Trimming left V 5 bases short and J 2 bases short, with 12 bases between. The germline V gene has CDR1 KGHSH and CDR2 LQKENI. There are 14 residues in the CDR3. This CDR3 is CASSSDRTNTEAFF. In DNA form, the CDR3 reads TGTGCCAGCTCATCGGACAGAACCAACACTGAAGCTTTCTTT.

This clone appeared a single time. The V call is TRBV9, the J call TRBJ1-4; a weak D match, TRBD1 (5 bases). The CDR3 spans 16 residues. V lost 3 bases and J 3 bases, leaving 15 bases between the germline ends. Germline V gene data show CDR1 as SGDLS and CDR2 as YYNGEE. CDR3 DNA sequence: TGTGCCAGCAGCGAAACCCCGGGACTACCTAATGAAAAACTGTTTTTT. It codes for CASSETPGLPNEKLFF.

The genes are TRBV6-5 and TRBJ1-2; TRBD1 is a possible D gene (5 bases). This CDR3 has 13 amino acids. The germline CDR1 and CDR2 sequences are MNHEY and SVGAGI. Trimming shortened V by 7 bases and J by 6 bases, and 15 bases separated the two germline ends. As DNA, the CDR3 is TGTGCCAGCATCGACAGAATGTATAATGGCTACACCTTC. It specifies CASIDRMYNGYTF.

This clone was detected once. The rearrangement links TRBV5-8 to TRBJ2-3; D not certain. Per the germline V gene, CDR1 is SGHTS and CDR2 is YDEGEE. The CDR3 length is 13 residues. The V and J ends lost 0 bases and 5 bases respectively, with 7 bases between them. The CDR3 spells CASSLDRRDTQYF. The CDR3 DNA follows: TGTGCCAGCAGCTTGGACAGACGAGATACGCAGTATTTT.

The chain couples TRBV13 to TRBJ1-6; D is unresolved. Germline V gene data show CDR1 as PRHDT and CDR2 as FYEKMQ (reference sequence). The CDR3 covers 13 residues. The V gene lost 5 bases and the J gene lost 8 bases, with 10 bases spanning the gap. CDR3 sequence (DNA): TGTGCCAGCAGCCCCAACGGGGATTCACCCCTCCACTTT. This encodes CASSPNGDSPLHF.

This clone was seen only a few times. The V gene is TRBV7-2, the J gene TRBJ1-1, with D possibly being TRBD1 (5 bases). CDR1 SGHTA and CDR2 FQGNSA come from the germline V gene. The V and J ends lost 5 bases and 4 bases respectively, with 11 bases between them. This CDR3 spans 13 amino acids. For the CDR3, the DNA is TGTGCCAGCAGCCTAAGACAGCTCACTGAAGCTTTCTTT. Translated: CASSLRQLTEAFF.

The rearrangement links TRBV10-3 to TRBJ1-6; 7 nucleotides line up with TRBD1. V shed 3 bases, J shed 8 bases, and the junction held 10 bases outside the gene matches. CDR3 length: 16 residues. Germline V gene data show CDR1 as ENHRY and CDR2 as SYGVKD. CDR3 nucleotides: TGTGCCATCAGTGAATCGGGAGAGGGGGCGGATTCACCCCTCCACTTT. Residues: CAISESGEGADSPLHF.

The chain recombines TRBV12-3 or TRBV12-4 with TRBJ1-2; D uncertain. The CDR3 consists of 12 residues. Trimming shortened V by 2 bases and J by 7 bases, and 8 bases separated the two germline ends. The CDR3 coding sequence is TGTGCCAGCAGTTTAAGAGGGCTTGGCTACACCTTC. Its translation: CASSLRGLGYTF.

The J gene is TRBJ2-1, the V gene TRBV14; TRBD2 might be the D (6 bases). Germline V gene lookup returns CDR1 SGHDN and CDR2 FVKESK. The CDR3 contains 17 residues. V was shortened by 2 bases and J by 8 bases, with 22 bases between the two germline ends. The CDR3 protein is CASSQRELWRGVDEQFF. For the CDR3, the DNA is TGTGCCAGCAGCCAAAGGGAGCTTTGGCGGGGTGTCGATGAGCAGTTCTTC.

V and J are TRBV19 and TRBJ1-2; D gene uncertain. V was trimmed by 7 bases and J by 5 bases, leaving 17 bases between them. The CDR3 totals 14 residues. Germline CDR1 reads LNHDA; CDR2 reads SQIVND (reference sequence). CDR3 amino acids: CASTPGRGGYGYTF. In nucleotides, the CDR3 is TGTGCCAGTACCCCCGGGCGGGGTGGGTATGGCTACACCTTC. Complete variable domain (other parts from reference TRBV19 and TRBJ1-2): DGGITQSPKYLFRKEGQNVTLSCEQNLNHDAMYWYRQDPGQGLRLIYYSQIVNDFQKGDIAEGYSVSREKKESFPLTVTSAQKNPTAFYLCASTPGRGGYGYTFGSGTRLTVV.

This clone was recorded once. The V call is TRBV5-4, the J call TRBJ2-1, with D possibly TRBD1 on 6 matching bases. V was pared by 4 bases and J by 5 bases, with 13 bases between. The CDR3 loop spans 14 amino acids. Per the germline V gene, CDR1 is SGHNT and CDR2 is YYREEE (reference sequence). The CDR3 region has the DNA TGTGCCAGCAGCCCAGAGACAGGAAACAATGAGCAGTTCTTC. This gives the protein CASSPETGNNEQFF.

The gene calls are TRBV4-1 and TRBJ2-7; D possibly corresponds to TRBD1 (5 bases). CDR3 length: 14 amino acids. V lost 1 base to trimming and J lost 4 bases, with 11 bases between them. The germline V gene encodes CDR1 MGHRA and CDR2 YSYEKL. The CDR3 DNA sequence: TGCGCCAGCAGCCAAGGCTATAGGGGATACGAGCAGTACTTC. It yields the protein CASSQGYRGYEQYF.